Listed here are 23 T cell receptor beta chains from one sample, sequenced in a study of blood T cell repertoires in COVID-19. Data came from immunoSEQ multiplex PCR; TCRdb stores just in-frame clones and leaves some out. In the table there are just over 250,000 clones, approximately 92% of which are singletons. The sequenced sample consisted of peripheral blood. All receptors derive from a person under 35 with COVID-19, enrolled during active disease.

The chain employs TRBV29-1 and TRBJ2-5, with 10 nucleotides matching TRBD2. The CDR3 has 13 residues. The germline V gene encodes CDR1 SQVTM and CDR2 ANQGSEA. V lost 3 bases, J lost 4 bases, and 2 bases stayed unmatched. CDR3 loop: CSVDPSGRETQYF. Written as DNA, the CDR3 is TGCAGCGTTGACCCTAGCGGGAGAGAGACCCAGTACTTC.

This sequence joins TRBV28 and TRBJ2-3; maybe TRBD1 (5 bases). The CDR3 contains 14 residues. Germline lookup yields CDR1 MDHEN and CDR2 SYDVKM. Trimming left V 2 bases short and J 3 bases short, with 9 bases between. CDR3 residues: CASSLVGATDTQYF. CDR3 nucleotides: TGTGCCAGCAGTTTAGTAGGGGCGACAGATACGCAGTATTTT. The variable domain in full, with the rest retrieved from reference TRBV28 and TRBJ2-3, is DVKVTQSSRYLVKRTGEKVFLECVQDMDHENMFWYRQDPGLGLRLIYFSYDVKMKEKGDIPEGYSVSREKKERFSLILESASTNQTSMYLCASSLVGATDTQYFGPGTRLTVL.

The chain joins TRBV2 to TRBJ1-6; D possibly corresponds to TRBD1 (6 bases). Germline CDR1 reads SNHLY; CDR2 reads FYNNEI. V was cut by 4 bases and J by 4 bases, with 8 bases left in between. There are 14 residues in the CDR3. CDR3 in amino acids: CASSVTGYNSPLHF. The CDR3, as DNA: TGTGCCAGCAGTGTTACAGGGTATAATTCACCCCTCCACTTT.

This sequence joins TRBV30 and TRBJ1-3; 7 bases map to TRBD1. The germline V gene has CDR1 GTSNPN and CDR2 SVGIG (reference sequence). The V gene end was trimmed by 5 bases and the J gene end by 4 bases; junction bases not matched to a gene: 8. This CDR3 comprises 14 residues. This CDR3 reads CAWRTGYLGNTIYF. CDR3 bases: TGTGCCTGGCGGACAGGTTATTTGGGAAACACCATATATTTT. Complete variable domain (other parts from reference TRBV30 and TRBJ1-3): SQTIHQWPATLVQPVGSPLSLECTVEGTSNPNLYWYRQAAGRGLQLLFYSVGIGQISSEVPQNLSASRPQDRQFILSSKKLLLSDSGFYLCAWRTGYLGNTIYFGEGSWLTVV.

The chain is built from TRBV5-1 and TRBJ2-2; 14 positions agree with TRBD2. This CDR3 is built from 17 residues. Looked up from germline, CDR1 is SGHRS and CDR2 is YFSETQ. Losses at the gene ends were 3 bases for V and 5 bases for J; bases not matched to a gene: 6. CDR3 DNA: TGCGCCAGCAGCTGGGGACTAGCGGGAGAGGCTACCGGGGAGCTGTTTTTT. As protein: CASSWGLAGEATGELFF.

CDR3: CASRNRDRDNSPLHF. CDR3 coding DNA: TGTGCCAGCAGGAACCGGGACAGGGATAATTCACCCCTCCACTTT. The chain links TRBV6-4 to TRBJ1-6; 9 bases line up with TRBD1. The CDR3 is 15 amino acids. From germline, CDR1 is MRHNA and CDR2 SNTAGT. With 6 bases clipped from V and 5 bases from J, the junction kept 5 bases outside the gene matches.

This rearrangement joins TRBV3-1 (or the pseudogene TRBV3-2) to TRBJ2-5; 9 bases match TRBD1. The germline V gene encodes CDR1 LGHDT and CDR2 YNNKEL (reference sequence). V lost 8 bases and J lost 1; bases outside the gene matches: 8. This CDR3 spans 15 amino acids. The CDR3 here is CASDGGTGRQETQYF. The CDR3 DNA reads TGTGCCAGCGATGGAGGGACAGGGCGCCAAGAGACCCAGTACTTC.

CDR3 sequence: CASSQVPGTYEQYF. In DNA, the CDR3 is TGTGCCAGCAGCCAGGTGCCAGGTACCTACGAGCAGTACTTC. The V and J genes are TRBV4-2 and TRBJ2-7; D gene unclear. V lost 3 bases and J lost 2, with 11 bases in between. Germline CDR1 and CDR2: LGHNA and YNFKEQ. The CDR3 has 14 residues.

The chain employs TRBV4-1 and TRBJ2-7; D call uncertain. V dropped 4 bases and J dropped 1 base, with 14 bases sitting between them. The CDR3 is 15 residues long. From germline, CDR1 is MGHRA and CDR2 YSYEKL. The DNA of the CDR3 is TGCGCCAGCAGCCCGCACTTCGTGGTTTCCTACGAGCAGTACTTC. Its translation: CASSPHFVVSYEQYF.

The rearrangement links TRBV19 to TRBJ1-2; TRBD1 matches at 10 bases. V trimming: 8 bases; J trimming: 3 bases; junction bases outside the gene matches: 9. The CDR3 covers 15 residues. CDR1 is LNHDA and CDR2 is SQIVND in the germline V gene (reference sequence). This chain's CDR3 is CASRRGQGRDYGYTF. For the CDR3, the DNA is TGTGCCAGTCGCCGGGGACAGGGGCGGGACTATGGCTACACCTTC. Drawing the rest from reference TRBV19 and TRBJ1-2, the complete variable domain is DGGITQSPKYLFRKEGQNVTLSCEQNLNHDAMYWYRQDPGQGLRLIYYSQIVNDFQKGDIAEGYSVSREKKESFPLTVTSAQKNPTAFYLCASRRGQGRDYGYTFGSGTRLTVV.

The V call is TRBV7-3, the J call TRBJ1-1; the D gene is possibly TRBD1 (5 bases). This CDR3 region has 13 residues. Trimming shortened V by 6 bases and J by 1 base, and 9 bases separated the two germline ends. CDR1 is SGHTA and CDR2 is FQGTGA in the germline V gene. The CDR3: CASSSQENTEAFF. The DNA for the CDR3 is TGTGCCAGCAGTTCACAGGAGAACACTGAAGCTTTCTTT.

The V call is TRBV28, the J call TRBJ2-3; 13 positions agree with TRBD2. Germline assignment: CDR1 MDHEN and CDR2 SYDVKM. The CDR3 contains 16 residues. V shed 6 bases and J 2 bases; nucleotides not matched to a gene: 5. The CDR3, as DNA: TGTGCCAGCAGGGAGGGACTAGCGGGGATCACAGATACGCAGTATTTT. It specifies CASREGLAGITDTQYF.

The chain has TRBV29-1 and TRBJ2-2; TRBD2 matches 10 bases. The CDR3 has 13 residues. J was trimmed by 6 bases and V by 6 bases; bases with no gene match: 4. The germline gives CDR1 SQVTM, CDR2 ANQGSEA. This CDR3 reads CSVTGTSAGELFF. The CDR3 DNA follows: TGCAGCGTCACCGGGACTAGCGCCGGGGAGCTGTTTTTT.

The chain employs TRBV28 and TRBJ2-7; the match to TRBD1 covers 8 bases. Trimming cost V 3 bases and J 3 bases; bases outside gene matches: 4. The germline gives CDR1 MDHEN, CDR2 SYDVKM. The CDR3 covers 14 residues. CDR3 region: CASSFQGALYEQYF. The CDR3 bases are TGTGCCAGCAGTTTCCAGGGGGCCCTCTACGAGCAGTACTTC.

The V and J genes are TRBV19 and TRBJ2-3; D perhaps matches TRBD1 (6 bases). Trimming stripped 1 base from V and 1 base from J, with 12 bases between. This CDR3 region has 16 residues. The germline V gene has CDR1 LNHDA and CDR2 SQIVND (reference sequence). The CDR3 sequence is CASSIVAGVGTDTQYF. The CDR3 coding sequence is TGTGCCAGTAGTATAGTAGCAGGGGTTGGCACAGATACGCAGTATTTT.

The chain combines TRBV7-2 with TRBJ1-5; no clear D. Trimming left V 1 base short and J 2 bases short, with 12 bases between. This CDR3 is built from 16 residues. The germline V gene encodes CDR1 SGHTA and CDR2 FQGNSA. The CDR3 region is CASSLEAGVGNQPQHF. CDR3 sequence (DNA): TGTGCCAGCAGCTTAGAAGCGGGCGTGGGCAATCAGCCCCAGCATTTT.

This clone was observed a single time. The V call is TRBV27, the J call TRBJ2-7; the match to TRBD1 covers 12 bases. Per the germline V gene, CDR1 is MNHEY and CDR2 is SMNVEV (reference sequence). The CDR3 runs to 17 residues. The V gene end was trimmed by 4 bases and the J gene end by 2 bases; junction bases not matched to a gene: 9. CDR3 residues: CASSSNLGQGATYEQYF. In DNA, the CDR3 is TGTGCCAGCAGTTCGAATCTGGGACAGGGGGCAACCTACGAGCAGTACTTC.

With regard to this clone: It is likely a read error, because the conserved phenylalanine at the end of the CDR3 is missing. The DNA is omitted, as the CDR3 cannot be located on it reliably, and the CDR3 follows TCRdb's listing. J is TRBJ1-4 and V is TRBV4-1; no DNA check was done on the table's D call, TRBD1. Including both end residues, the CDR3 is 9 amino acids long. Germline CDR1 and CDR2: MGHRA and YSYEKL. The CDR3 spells CASSLGAMG.

The CDR3 region has the DNA TGTGCCAGCAGCTTAGGTGCTAGCTCCCAAGAGACCCAGTACTTC. It translates to CASSLGASSQETQYF. This chain connects TRBV7-6 to TRBJ2-5; weak D call: TRBD2 (5 bases). The CDR3 is made up of 15 amino acids. Germline-derived CDR1 and CDR2 are SGHVS and FNYEAQ. V lost 1 base to trimming and J lost 1 base, with 10 bases between them.

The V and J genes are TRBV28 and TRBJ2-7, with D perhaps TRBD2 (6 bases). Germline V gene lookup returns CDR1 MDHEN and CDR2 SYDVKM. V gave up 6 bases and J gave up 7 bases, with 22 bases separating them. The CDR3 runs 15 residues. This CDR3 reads CASSAPVEGRAEQYF. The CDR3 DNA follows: TGTGCCAGCAGCGCCCCCGTGGAGGGCAGAGCGGAGCAGTACTTC. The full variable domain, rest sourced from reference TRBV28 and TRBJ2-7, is DVKVTQSSRYLVKRTGEKVFLECVQDMDHENMFWYRQDPGLGLRLIYFSYDVKMKEKGDIPEGYSVSREKKERFSLILESASTNQTSMYLCASSAPVEGRAEQYFGPGTRLTVT.

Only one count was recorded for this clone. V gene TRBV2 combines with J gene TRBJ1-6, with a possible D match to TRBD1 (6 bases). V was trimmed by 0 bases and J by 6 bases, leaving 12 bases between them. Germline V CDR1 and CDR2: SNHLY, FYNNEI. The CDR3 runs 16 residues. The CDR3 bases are TGTGCCAGCAGTGAAGCGTTAAGGGGGATTAATTCACCCCTCCACTTT. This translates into CASSEALRGINSPLHF.

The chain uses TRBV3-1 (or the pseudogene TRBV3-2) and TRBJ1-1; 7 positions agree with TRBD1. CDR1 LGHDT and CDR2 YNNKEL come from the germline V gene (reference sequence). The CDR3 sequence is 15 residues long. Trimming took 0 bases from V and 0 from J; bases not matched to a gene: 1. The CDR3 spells CASSQDQGVNTEAFF. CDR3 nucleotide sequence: TGTGCCAGCAGCCAAGACCAGGGGGTGAACACTGAAGCTTTCTTT.

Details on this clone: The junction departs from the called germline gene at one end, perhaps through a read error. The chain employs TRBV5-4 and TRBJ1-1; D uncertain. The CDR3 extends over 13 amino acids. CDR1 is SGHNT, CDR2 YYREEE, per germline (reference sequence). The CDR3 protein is CAGSEGPDTEAFF. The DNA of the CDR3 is TGTGCCGGCAGCGAGGGTCCGGACACTGAAGCTTTCTTT.